The 2 T cell receptor beta chains reported below all come from one sample, sequenced in a study of Graves' ophthalmopathy and Graves' hyperthyroidism. Researchers took RNA transcripts and amplified TCR beta CDR3 regions from them. First-round RT-PCR with HTBI primers preceded a second-round multiplex PCR. Via MiXCR, TCRdb re-called the multiplex PCR reads, giving one row per CDR3 protein. The data show about 220,000 distinct CDR3 sequences, roughly 21% seen once. Sequenced: peripheral blood. The receptors originated from a woman in her forties or fifties with Graves' ophthalmopathy.

This clonotype was picked up many times. The chain has TRBV6-5 and TRBJ2-2; D gene uncertain. Looked up from germline, CDR1 is MNHEY and CDR2 is SVGAGI. The V end lost 4 bases, the J end lost 5 bases, and 14 bases lay between the germline ends. The CDR3 totals 15 residues. Here the CDR3 reads CASSSPSIGTGELFF. In nucleotides, the CDR3 is TGTGCCAGCAGTTCCCCTAGTATAGGGACCGGGGAGCTGTTTTTT.

The chain is built from TRBV12-3 or TRBV12-4 and TRBJ1-2, with a tentative D call TRBD1 (5 bases). There are 13 residues in the CDR3. With 7 bases removed from V and 1 base from J, the gap between germline ends came to 10 bases. The CDR3 is CASTLTDNYGYTF. The CDR3 region has the DNA TGTGCCAGCACCCTGACAGATAACTATGGCTACACCTTC.